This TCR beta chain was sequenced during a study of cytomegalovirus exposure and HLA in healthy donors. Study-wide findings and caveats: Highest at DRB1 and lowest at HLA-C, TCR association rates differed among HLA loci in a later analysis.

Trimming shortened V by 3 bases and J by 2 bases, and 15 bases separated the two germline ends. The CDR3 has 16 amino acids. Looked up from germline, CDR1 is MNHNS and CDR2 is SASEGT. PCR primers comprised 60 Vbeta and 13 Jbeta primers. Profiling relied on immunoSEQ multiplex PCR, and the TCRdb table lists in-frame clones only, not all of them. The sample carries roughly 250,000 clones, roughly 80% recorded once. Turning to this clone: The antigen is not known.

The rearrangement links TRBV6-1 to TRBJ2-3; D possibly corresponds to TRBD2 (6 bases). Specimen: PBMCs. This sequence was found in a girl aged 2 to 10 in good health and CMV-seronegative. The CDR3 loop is CASSDGPGGDTDTQYF. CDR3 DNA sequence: TGTGCCAGCAGTGATGGCCCCGGGGGTGACACAGATACGCAGTATTTT.